This entry features one TCR beta chain sequence. Antigen specificity is unknown. This entry is derived from a study of T cells in Graves' hyperthyroidism and ophthalmopathy. Study-level results: Stable hyperthyroidism and ophthalmopathy were separated using 13 V-J signatures.

Trimming at V came to 3 bases and at J to 0 bases, leaving 12 bases not matched to a gene. The CDR3 is made up of 18 amino acids. Germline CDR1 is SGDLS and CDR2 is YYNGEE. TCR beta CDR3 regions were amplified from RNA. The HTBI set primed first-round TCR CDR3 RT-PCR. TCRdb processed the multiplex PCR reads anew with MiXCR; each CDR3 protein has one entry. In the table there are about 570,000 distinct CDR3 sequences, more than 45% of which are singletons. Sequenced input: peripheral blood or thyroid tissue (not recorded which). The chain couples TRBV9 to TRBJ1-5, with 7 bases matching TRBD1. This receptor was obtained from an adult woman with Graves' disease, either hyperthyroidism or ophthalmopathy (not recorded which). CDR3 DNA sequence: TGTGCCAGCAGCGGCTCAGGGGGGCCCGCTTATAGCAATCAGCCCCAGCATTTT. It codes for CASSGSGGPAYSNQPQHF.